This TCR beta chain was recovered during a study of Ad26.COV2.S vaccination and SARS-CoV-2 variants. As to treatment: around 19 received Ad26.COV2.S at low or high dose, single or two shots; 5 received placebo; per-sample allocation not given. Sampling was done on day 63 after the first vaccine or placebo injection. Measured with immunoSEQ multiplex PCR; TCRdb has only the in-frame clones, and not every one. In the table there are 330,000 or so clones, 75% to 90% of which are singletons. This material consisted of peripheral blood, taken in a trial of Ad26.COV2.S vaccine versus placebo. The TCR comes from a person aged 18 to 65 who received the Ad26.COV2.S COVID-19 vaccine or a placebo.

CDR3 sequence (DNA): TGTGCCAGCAGCCCCGACAGGGGAATTTCACCCCTCCACTTT. Protein sequence: CASSPDRGISPLHF. The chain uses TRBV7-2 and TRBJ1-6, with 8 bases lining up with TRBD1. Trimming removed 5 bases from V and 9 bases from J; junction bases left unmatched: 6. Germline CDR1 reads SGHTA; CDR2 reads FQGNSA. The CDR3 is 14 amino acids.